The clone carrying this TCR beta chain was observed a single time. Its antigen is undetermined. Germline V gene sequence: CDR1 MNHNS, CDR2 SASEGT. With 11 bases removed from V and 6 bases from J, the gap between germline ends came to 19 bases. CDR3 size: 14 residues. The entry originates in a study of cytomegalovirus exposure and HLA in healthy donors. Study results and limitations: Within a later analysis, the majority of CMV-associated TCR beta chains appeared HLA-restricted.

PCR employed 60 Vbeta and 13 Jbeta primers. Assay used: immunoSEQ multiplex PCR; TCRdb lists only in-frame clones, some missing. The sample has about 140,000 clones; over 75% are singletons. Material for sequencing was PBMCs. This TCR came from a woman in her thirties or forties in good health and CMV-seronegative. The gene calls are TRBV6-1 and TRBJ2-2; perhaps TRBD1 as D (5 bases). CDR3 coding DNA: TGTGCCGTCTCCCCCGACAGACCCGCCGGGGAGCTGTTTTTT. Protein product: CAVSPDRPAGELFF.